This T cell receptor beta chain was recorded in a study of T cells in Graves' hyperthyroidism and ophthalmopathy. Germline V gene data show CDR1 as ENHRY and CDR2 as SYGVKD. This CDR3 contains 11 residues. With 10 bases clipped from V and 7 bases from J, the junction kept 5 bases outside the gene matches. Using RNA transcripts as the source, TCR beta CDR3 regions were amplified. TCR CDR3 underwent first-round RT-PCR with the HTBI primer set. TCRdb redid the calling of the multiplex PCR reads with MiXCR, one entry per CDR3 protein. The sample contains around 700,000 distinct CDR3 sequences, approximately 40% of which appear only once. The authors took PBMCs from 10 ml fresh peripheral blood.

The specimen sequenced was blood. This chain joins TRBV10-3 and TRBJ1-1; 8 positions match TRBD1. The receptor comes from a woman aged 40 to 50 with Graves' hyperthyroidism. The CDR3 loop is CATGQGIEAFF. In DNA form, the CDR3 reads TGTGCCACCGGACAGGGTATTGAAGCTTTCTTT.